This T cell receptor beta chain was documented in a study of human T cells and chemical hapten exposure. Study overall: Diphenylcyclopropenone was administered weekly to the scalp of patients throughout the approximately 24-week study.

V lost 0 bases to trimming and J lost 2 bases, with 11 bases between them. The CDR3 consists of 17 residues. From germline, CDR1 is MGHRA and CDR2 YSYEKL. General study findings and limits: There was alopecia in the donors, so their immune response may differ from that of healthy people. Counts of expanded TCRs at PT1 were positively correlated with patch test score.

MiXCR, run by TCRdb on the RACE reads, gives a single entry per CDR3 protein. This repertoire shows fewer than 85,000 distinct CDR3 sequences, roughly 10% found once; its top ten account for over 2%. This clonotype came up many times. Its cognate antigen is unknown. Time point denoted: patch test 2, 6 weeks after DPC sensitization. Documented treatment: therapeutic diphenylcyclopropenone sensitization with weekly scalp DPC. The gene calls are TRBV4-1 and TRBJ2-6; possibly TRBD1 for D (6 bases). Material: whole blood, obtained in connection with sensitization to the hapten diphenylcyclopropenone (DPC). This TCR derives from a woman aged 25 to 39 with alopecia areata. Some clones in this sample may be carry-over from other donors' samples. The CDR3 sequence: CASSQEWTVPGANVLTF. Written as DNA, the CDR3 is TGCGCCAGCAGCCAAGAGTGGACAGTCCCTGGGGCCAACGTCCTGACTTTC.